The subject of this entry is one T cell receptor (beta chain). J was trimmed by 1 base and V by 6 bases; bases with no gene match: 5. The germline CDR1 and CDR2 sequences are LNHDA and SQIVND (reference sequence). The CDR3 totals 15 residues. This entry is derived from a study of blood T cell repertoires in COVID-19. Study-wide context: COVID-19 samples, acute and convalescent, were from the United States, Italy and Spain.

As originally analysed: Amplified reference gene primers provided the basis for estimating nucleated cell counts. Profiling relied on immunoSEQ multiplex PCR, and the TCRdb table lists in-frame clones only, not all of them. V, J and clone size were drawn from that table, and D and trimming were deduced from the DNA. The table lists about 350,000 clones, about 90% of them singletons. The rearrangement joins TRBV19 to TRBJ1-4, with 7 bases lining up with TRBD1. The sequencing sample was made of peripheral blood. The clonotype was recovered from a woman aged 70-85 years with COVID-19, enrolled during active disease. CDR3 loop: CASRWGQQTNEKLFF. The CDR3 DNA follows: TGTGCCAGTAGATGGGGACAGCAAACTAATGAAAAACTGTTTTTT.